This TCR beta chain emerged from a study of cytomegalovirus exposure and HLA in healthy donors. Amplification used 60 Vbeta primers and 13 Jbeta primers. Sequencing was performed with immunoSEQ multiplex PCR; in TCRdb, only in-frame clones are kept and a portion is missing. The table has roughly 180,000 clones, approximately 81% seen once; the top ten hold 2.5%. The ends were cut back, 2 bases at V and 7 bases at J, with 15 bases in the middle. CDR1 and CDR2 from the germline V gene are MNHEY and SVGAGI. The CDR3 runs to 14 residues. The specimen sequenced was PBMCs. The rearrangement uses TRBV6-5 and TRBJ2-7, with D tentatively TRBD1 (6 bases). The clonotype comes from a female donor in good health and CMV-seronegative. In DNA, the CDR3 is TGTGCCAGCAGTTACGGGCAGGGGCGTCGGGAGCAGTACTTC. Amino acids: CASSYGQGRREQYF.